This TCR beta chain was captured by sequencing in a study of T cells after yellow fever vaccination. A note on this clonotype: Its specificity is unknown.

The CDR3 loop spans 19 amino acids. The germline V gene has CDR1 SGHAT and CDR2 FQDESV (reference sequence). Unmatched junction bases numbered 17, after V lost 3 bases and J lost 5 bases. Notes on the study in general: Among primary-vaccination clones, most reappeared after the booster, at 96% for CD4 and around 91% for CD8. Contamination of FACS-sorted repertoires by abundant clonotypes from the bulk population could occur.

Making TCR cDNA involved 5'RACE template switching, which added UMIs and a universal primer site. TCRdb called the 5' RACE reads again in MiXCR, with one record for every CDR3 protein. The sample lists about 74,000 distinct CDR3 sequences; approximately 7% were seen once. This specimen was CD8+ T cells sorted from PBMCs, taken 5 days after the first yellow fever vaccination. The receptor was isolated from a man in his late teens or twenties who received the YFV17D yellow fever vaccine. The chain recombines TRBV11-1 with TRBJ2-5, with TRBD2 matching 11 bases. CDR3 nucleotide sequence: TGTGCCAGCAGCTTCCTAACCCAGACTAGCGGGGCTGTTTGGGAGACCCAGTACTTC. This sequence encodes CASSFLTQTSGAVWETQYF.